The 32 T cell receptor beta chains reported below all come from one sample, sequenced in a study of control samples from healthy donors and cancer patients. Data came from immunoSEQ multiplex PCR; TCRdb stores just in-frame clones and leaves some out. The profile shows about 190,000 clones, 91% of them singletons. The sample comprised blood. Receptors originate from a man aged 25-45 years in good health.

The chain links TRBV3-1 (or the pseudogene TRBV3-2) to TRBJ1-3; no reliable D call. Germline CDR1 LGHDT, CDR2 YNNKEL (reference sequence). V lost 4 bases and J lost 4, with 14 bases in between. The CDR3 runs to 15 residues. CDR3 coding DNA: TGTGCCAGCAGCCCAAGCAAGGCGGCCGGAAACACCATATATTTT. Residues: CASSPSKAAGNTIYF.

This clone was observed a single time. The chain's CDR3 is CASSIDLGPSGANVLTF. CDR3 DNA: TGTGCCAGTAGTATAGATCTTGGACCCTCTGGGGCCAACGTCCTGACTTTC. The chain couples TRBV19 to TRBJ2-6; no definite D call. The CDR3 has 17 amino acids. Germline assignment: CDR1 LNHDA and CDR2 SQIVND (reference sequence). The V end lost 0 bases, the J end lost 0 bases, and 9 bases lay between the germline ends.

The chain combines TRBV28 with TRBJ1-2; 8 bases fit TRBD1. The germline gives CDR1 MDHEN, CDR2 SYDVKM. This CDR3 has 15 residues. V was clipped by 4 bases and J by 6 bases; unmatched bases: 10. The CDR3: CASSSTAQGAHGYTF. The CDR3 DNA reads as TGTGCCAGCAGTTCAACCGCCCAGGGGGCGCATGGCTACACCTTC.

J is TRBJ1-1 and V is TRBV4-1; 9 bases align to TRBD1. Germline V gene sequence: CDR1 MGHRA, CDR2 YSYEKL. Trimming cost V 3 bases and J 2 bases; bases outside gene matches: 1. The CDR3 spans 14 residues. CDR3 in DNA: TGCGCCAGCAGCCAGACAGGGGGAAACACTGAAGCTTTCTTT. This translates into CASSQTGGNTEAFF.

The rearrangement links TRBV7-9 to TRBJ1-6, with 8 bases fitting TRBD1. Germline V lookup: CDR1 SEHNR, CDR2 FQNEAQ (reference sequence). V lost 5 bases and J lost 8; bases outside the gene matches: 11. This CDR3 comprises 16 residues. CDR3 residues: CASSPPPQGVDSPLHF. The CDR3, as DNA: TGTGCCAGCAGCCCGCCCCCACAGGGGGTGGATTCACCCCTCCACTTT.

This clone showed up just once. The sample has other DNA sequences that encode this CDR3 too. The V and J genes are TRBV19 and TRBJ1-2, with D unclear. The germline CDR1 and CDR2 sequences are LNHDA and SQIVND (reference sequence). This CDR3 contains 12 residues. V lost 2 bases to trimming and J lost 5 bases, with 6 bases between them. CDR3 amino acids: CASSIRSYGYTF. In nucleotides, the CDR3 is TGTGCCAGTAGTATACGCAGTTATGGCTACACCTTC.

For this clone: Other DNA sequences in this sample translate to the same CDR3. The chain links TRBV19 to TRBJ1-5; D unclear. The length of the CDR3 is 14 residues. V was clipped by 3 bases and J by 0 bases, with 6 bases between them. Germline values: CDR1 LNHDA, CDR2 SQIVND (reference sequence). CDR3 nucleotide sequence: TGTGCCAGTAGTATCGGCAATAGCAATCAGCCCCAGCATTTT. Its translation is CASSIGNSNQPQHF.

The gene calls are TRBV6-1 and TRBJ1-3; D gene unclear. Between the trimmed V and J ends, which lost 1 base and 0 bases, there was a span of 10 bases. The CDR3 sequence is 16 residues long. From germline, CDR1 is MNHNS and CDR2 SASEGT. CDR3 residues: CASSEEDGSSGNTIYF. For the CDR3, the DNA is TGTGCCAGCAGTGAAGAGGACGGAAGCTCTGGAAACACCATATATTTT.

In its sample, this clone was seen once. The gene calls are TRBV5-1 and TRBJ2-3; 8 bases fit TRBD2. This CDR3 is 18 amino acids long. V lost 1 base, J lost 10 bases, and 20 bases stayed unmatched. CDR1 and CDR2 (germline): SGHRS, YFSETQ. CDR3 bases: TGCGCCAGCAGCTTGAGTGAGGGGTTAACGGGGGGGCCAGGTGCGCAGTATTTT. Translation gives CASSLSEGLTGGPGAQYF.

The chain recombines TRBV5-1 with TRBJ2-3; tentative D call: TRBD2 (6 bases). Germline V gene data show CDR1 as SGHRS and CDR2 as YFSETQ. V dropped 4 bases and J dropped 2 bases, with 11 bases sitting between them. There are 14 residues in the CDR3. In DNA, the CDR3 is TGCGCCAGCAGCCGGGCTAGCGACACAGATACGCAGTATTTT. Encoded protein: CASSRASDTDTQYF.

The chain uses TRBV18 and TRBJ2-3, with no clear D. V lost 3 bases, J lost 0 bases, and 4 bases lay in between. The germline CDR1 and CDR2 sequences are KGHSH and LQKENI. The CDR3 runs to 13 residues. CDR3 coding DNA: TGTGCCAGCTCACCGGGGAGCACAGATACGCAGTATTTT. This codes for CASSPGSTDTQYF.

The V call is TRBV20-1, the J call TRBJ1-5; the match to TRBD1 covers 10 bases. Germline CDR1 reads DFQATT; CDR2 reads SNEGSKA (reference sequence). The CDR3 sequence is 15 residues long. Germline trimming cut 3 bases from V and 6 bases from J; bases unmatched to any gene: 8. The CDR3 nucleotides read TGCAGTGCTAGTGGTGACAGGGGGCAACGTCAGCCCCAGCATTTT. Residues: CSASGDRGQRQPQHF.

The chain has TRBV9 and TRBJ1-1; 7 bases match TRBD1. The V gene end was trimmed by 4 bases and the J gene end by 1 base; junction bases not matched to a gene: 4. Germline V gene lookup returns CDR1 SGDLS and CDR2 YYNGEE. The CDR3 contains 14 residues. For the CDR3, the DNA is TGTGCCAGCAGCCCGGGACAGTCGAACACTGAAGCTTTCTTT. This encodes CASSPGQSNTEAFF.

This rearrangement joins TRBV19 to TRBJ2-7; D not certain. CDR3 length equals 13 residues. V was trimmed by 1 base and J by 6 bases, leaving 10 bases between them. The germline gives CDR1 LNHDA, CDR2 SQIVND (reference sequence). CDR3 in amino acids: CASSIGLGPEQYF. DNA for the CDR3: TGTGCCAGTAGTATAGGTCTGGGTCCCGAGCAGTACTTC.

The chain is built from TRBV5-6 and TRBJ1-2; no clear D gene. Germline V gene sequence: CDR1 SGHDT, CDR2 YYEEEE. This CDR3 region has 13 residues. Trimming pared 4 bases from V and 4 bases from J, leaving 11 bases between. CDR3 nucleotides: TGTGCCAGCAGCCCCACCGAAGTCTATGGCTACACCTTC. Protein product: CASSPTEVYGYTF.

The rearrangement joins TRBV19 to TRBJ2-1, with 9 positions matching TRBD2. Germline-derived CDR1 and CDR2 are LNHDA and SQIVND (reference sequence). The CDR3 totals 15 residues. After removal of 6 bases from V and 5 bases from J, the junction contained 8 bases not matched to a gene. The chain's CDR3 is CASRPGSGGHNEQFF. CDR3 nucleotides: TGTGCCAGTAGGCCGGGTAGCGGGGGCCACAATGAGCAGTTCTTC.

V is TRBV14 and J is TRBJ2-1; no reliable D call. The germline V gene encodes CDR1 SGHDN and CDR2 FVKESK. The V end lost 2 bases, the J end lost 12 bases, and 14 bases lay between the germline ends. The CDR3 sequence is 13 residues long. CDR3 sequence: CASSQLRKSGQFF. CDR3 nucleotide sequence: TGTGCCAGCAGCCAACTCCGTAAATCTGGGCAGTTCTTC.

The J gene is TRBJ2-2, the V gene TRBV4-1; the D gene is possibly TRBD1 (5 bases). Looked up from germline, CDR1 is MGHRA and CDR2 is YSYEKL. V was clipped by 0 bases and J by 6 bases, with 14 bases between them. This CDR3 contains 16 residues. Here the CDR3 DNA reads TGCGCCAGCAGCCAAGATCCAGGGTTCGTGGCCGGGGAGCTGTTTTTT. Protein: CASSQDPGFVAGELFF.

The chain has TRBV2 and TRBJ2-4; D is possibly TRBD1 (5 bases). V lost 4 bases to trimming and J lost 7 bases, with 14 bases between them. The CDR3 consists of 14 residues. Germline V gene data show CDR1 as SNHLY and CDR2 as FYNNEI. CDR3 loop: CASSGEGVSNIQYF. For the CDR3, the DNA is TGTGCCAGCAGTGGAGAAGGGGTATCGAACATTCAGTACTTC.

DNA for the CDR3: TGTGCCAGCAGCCAAGGGACAGGGGGCGGACAGCCCCAGCATTTT. Translated, it gives CASSQGTGGGQPQHF. The chain couples TRBV3-1 (or the pseudogene TRBV3-2) to TRBJ1-5, with TRBD1 identical over 11 bases. V lost 1 base, J lost 7 bases, and 3 bases stayed unmatched. Per germline, CDR1 LGHDT and CDR2 YNNKEL (reference sequence). The CDR3 spans 15 residues.

The J gene is TRBJ2-3, the V gene TRBV2; possible D gene TRBD2, 5 bases. The CDR3 contains 15 residues. Trimming pared 6 bases from V and 1 base from J, leaving 14 bases between. Germline V gives CDR1 SNHLY, CDR2 FYNNEI. The CDR3 nucleotides read TGTGCCAGCAGGGAGGACTGGGCGGGCACAGATACGCAGTATTTT. Its translation: CASREDWAGTDTQYF.

The CDR3 loop reads CASSLGERRAFF. CDR3 DNA: TGTGCCAGCAGCTTAGGAGAAAGGAGGGCTTTCTTT. The chain uses TRBV7-9 and TRBJ1-1; D is uncertain. CDR1 and CDR2 (germline): SEHNR, FQNEAQ (reference sequence). The ends were cut back, 1 base at V and 11 bases at J, with 11 bases in the middle. This CDR3 is built from 12 residues.

The V call is TRBV4-2, the J call TRBJ1-3; 7 positions match TRBD1. The CDR3 totals 15 residues. Trimming at V came to 0 bases and at J to 2 bases, leaving 1 base not matched to a gene. Germline-derived CDR1 and CDR2 are LGHNA and YNFKEQ. The CDR3 DNA is TGTGCCAGCAGCCAAGATACAGGGGCTGGAAACACCATATATTTT. It yields the protein CASSQDTGAGNTIYF.

V and J are TRBV5-1 and TRBJ1-1; a weak D match, TRBD1 (5 bases). Looked up from germline, CDR1 is SGHRS and CDR2 is YFSETQ. This CDR3 is built from 17 residues. The V end lost 0 bases, the J end lost 1 base, and 16 bases lay between the germline ends. The CDR3 DNA reads as TGCGCCAGCAGCTTGGCCGTCGGGGCAGGGAAGAACACTGAAGCTTTCTTT. It encodes CASSLAVGAGKNTEAFF.

This chain joins TRBV12-5 and TRBJ1-5; D unclear. The germline V gene has CDR1 LGHNT and CDR2 FRNRAP. The length of the CDR3 is 15 residues. V was shortened by 4 bases and J by 1 base, with 11 bases between the two germline ends. CDR3 loop: CASGYEPGSNQPQHF. CDR3 coding DNA: TGTGCTAGTGGTTATGAACCGGGCAGCAATCAGCCCCAGCATTTT.

This clone was detected a few times. The J gene is TRBJ2-2, the V gene TRBV18; no definite D call. The CDR3 is 12 residues long. The germline V and J ends were trimmed by 5 bases and 2 bases, with 3 bases remaining between them. Germline V gene sequence: CDR1 KGHSH, CDR2 LQKENI. CDR3 bases: TGTGCCAGCTCAACAAACACCGGGGAGCTGTTTTTT. Translating gives CASSTNTGELFF.

This clone was seen just once. The chain employs TRBV7-6 and TRBJ2-3, with D hard to call. In germline, CDR1 is SGHVS, CDR2 FNYEAQ. The CDR3 is 13 residues long. V dropped 5 bases and J dropped 3 bases, with 9 bases sitting between them. The CDR3: CASSRDGTDTQYF. In DNA, the CDR3 is TGTGCCAGCAGCCGAGATGGGACAGATACGCAGTATTTT.

The chain employs TRBV5-6 and TRBJ2-6; D remains ambiguous. CDR1 is SGHDT and CDR2 is YYEEEE in the germline V gene. The CDR3 consists of 17 residues. The V end lost 5 bases, the J end lost 0 bases, and 15 bases lay between the germline ends. In DNA form, the CDR3 reads TGTGCCAGCAGTAAACTGAGCCCTATCTCTGGGGCCAACGTCCTGACTTTC. Protein: CASSKLSPISGANVLTF.

J is TRBJ1-1 and V is TRBV7-8; 9 nucleotides align to TRBD1. From germline, CDR1 is SGHVS and CDR2 FQNEAQ. Trimming took 6 bases from V and 4 from J; bases not matched to a gene: 12. CDR3 length: 16 amino acids. The CDR3 bases are TGTGCCAGCAGTCCCGGGACAGGGCTCGGGAGCACTGAAGCTTTCTTT. Encoded protein: CASSPGTGLGSTEAFF.

The chain joins TRBV10-3 to TRBJ1-2; D is unclear. Germline CDR1 and CDR2: ENHRY and SYGVKD. The length of the CDR3 is 13 residues. V was shortened by 0 bases and J by 6 bases, with 8 bases between the two germline ends. The CDR3 sequence: CAISESTGDGYTF. CDR3 sequence (DNA): TGTGCCATCAGTGAGTCTACCGGCGATGGCTACACCTTC.

This clone was counted between two and nine times. The J gene is TRBJ1-2, the V gene TRBV7-9; D is unclear. This CDR3 has 13 amino acids. CDR1 and CDR2 from the germline V gene are SEHNR and FQNEAQ (reference sequence). Trimming took off 1 base at V and 6 bases at J, with 9 bases between the two ends. CDR3 residues: CASSLGAEDGYTF. The DNA for the CDR3 is TGTGCCAGCAGCTTAGGGGCAGAAGATGGCTACACCTTC.

The V call is TRBV7-9, the J call TRBJ1-4; 7 bases agree with TRBD1. This CDR3 region has 14 residues. Germline values: CDR1 SEHNR, CDR2 FQNEAQ (reference sequence). The V gene end was trimmed by 3 bases and the J gene end by 7 bases; junction bases not matched to a gene: 5. CDR3 protein: CASSFRQGGEKLFF. In nucleotides, the CDR3 is TGTGCCAGCAGCTTTAGACAGGGCGGTGAAAAACTGTTTTTT.